The 15 T cell receptor beta chains below come from one sample, sequenced in a study of CD8 T cells in ankylosing spondylitis. TCRdb re-called the 5' RACE reads with MiXCR, one entry per CDR3 protein. This table holds some 130,000 distinct CDR3 sequences, about a tenth found once. Source material: blood, either unsorted or a sorted T cell fraction (not recorded which). The source of these receptors is a male donor with ankylosing spondylitis or in good health (not recorded which).

This chain joins TRBV20-1 and TRBJ1-4, with D maybe TRBD1 (5 bases). The CDR3 contains 13 residues. Trimming left V 4 bases short and J 7 bases short, with 13 bases between. CDR1 is DFQATT and CDR2 is SNEGSKA in the germline V gene (reference sequence). CDR3 bases: TGCAGTGCTATCACCGGGGCAGGTGAAAAACTGTTTTTT. Amino acid sequence: CSAITGAGEKLFF.

This clonotype was seen many times. Here the CDR3 DNA reads TGCGCCAGCAGCACAGGACAGGGTCACGAGCAGTACTTC. This sequence encodes CASSTGQGHEQYF. The genes are TRBV5-1 and TRBJ2-7; 8 positions agree with TRBD1. Trimming cost V 4 bases and J 5 bases; bases outside gene matches: 5. CDR3 length: 13 amino acids. CDR1 is SGHRS, CDR2 YFSETQ, per germline.

This clonotype has a count of ten or more. The V call is TRBV6-5, the J call TRBJ2-1; 8 bases line up with TRBD1. CDR1 and CDR2 (germline): MNHEY, SVGAGI. Unmatched junction bases numbered 11, after V lost 4 bases and J lost 6 bases. The CDR3 spans 16 residues. The CDR3 sequence: CASSSIGQGFGNEQFF. The DNA for the CDR3 is TGTGCCAGCAGTTCCATTGGACAGGGCTTTGGCAATGAGCAGTTCTTC.

The chain uses TRBV20-1 and TRBJ2-7; no definite D call. CDR3 length: 10 residues. Germline CDR1 reads DFQATT; CDR2 reads SNEGSKA (reference sequence). V lost 5 bases, J lost 3 bases, and 5 bases lay in between. Written as DNA, the CDR3 is TGCAGTGCTTCTAGCTACGAGCAGTACTTC. Translating it yields CSASSYEQYF.

This clonotype was seen ten or more times. The V call is TRBV5-1, the J call TRBJ2-7; no clear D. The CDR3 runs to 12 residues. The germline V and J ends were trimmed by 6 bases and 2 bases, with 9 bases remaining between them. From germline, CDR1 is SGHRS and CDR2 YFSETQ. The CDR3 sequence is CASTGWTYEQYF. The CDR3 region has the DNA TGCGCCAGCACTGGGTGGACCTACGAGCAGTACTTC.

This clonotype was counted only a few times. V is TRBV11-2 and J is TRBJ2-3, with TRBD2 matching over 12 bases. The CDR3 totals 16 residues. Trimming cost V 5 bases and J 2 bases; bases outside gene matches: 5. CDR1 is SGHAT and CDR2 is FQNNGV in the germline V gene. CDR3 sequence reads: CASSELAGGSTDTQYF. CDR3 DNA sequence: TGTGCCAGCAGCGAGCTAGCGGGAGGGTCCACAGATACGCAGTATTTT.

This clonotype appeared many times. Here the CDR3 reads CASSQEGHGAQFF. Written as DNA, the CDR3 is TGTGCCAGCAGCCAAGAGGGACATGGGGCTCAGTTCTTC. The V call is TRBV11-3, the J call TRBJ2-1, with D possibly being TRBD1 (6 bases). Germline CDR1 and CDR2: SGHNT and YENEEA. V lost 5 bases to trimming and J lost 13 bases, with 18 bases between them. The CDR3 runs to 13 residues.

This clonotype has a handful of counts. The V gene is TRBV5-6, the J gene TRBJ2-2; a weak D match, TRBD1 (6 bases). Germline loops: CDR1 SGHDT, CDR2 YYEEEE. V lost 3 bases and J 7 bases, leaving 19 bases between the germline ends. The CDR3 extends over 16 amino acids. The CDR3 region has the DNA TGTGCCAGCAGCTCCACAGGGATTAGTACGGTCGGGGAGCTGTTTTTT. Encoded protein: CASSSTGISTVGELFF.

This clonotype was detected a few times. The genes are TRBV21-1 and TRBJ2-5; TRBD2 is taken as the D call from the table, unchecked against the DNA. TRBV21-1 is reported as a pseudogene. This CDR3 has 16 amino acids. For the CDR3, the DNA is TGTGCCAGCAGCTCGACCCCGGAGACGCGCGGAGAGACCCAGTACTTC. Translating gives CASSSTPETRGETQYF.

This clonotype occurred many times. This chain links TRBV7-2 with TRBJ2-7, with D possibly matching TRBD2 (5 bases). The CDR3 length is 14 residues. CDR1 is SGHTA and CDR2 is FQGNSA in the germline V gene. Trimming shortened V by 3 bases and J by 3 bases, and 12 bases separated the two germline ends. The CDR3 DNA reads TGTGCCAGCAGCTTCGTTGACGGGGTCTACGAGCAGTACTTC. Amino acids: CASSFVDGVYEQYF.

This clonotype showed up just a few times. The chain employs TRBV12-3 or TRBV12-4 and TRBJ2-7, with no clear D. Trimming removed 6 bases at V and 0 bases at J, with 15 bases between. This CDR3 contains 15 residues. CDR3 amino acids: CASSSGPINSYEQYF. Written as DNA, the CDR3 is TGTGCCAGCAGCTCCGGACCCATAAACTCCTACGAGCAGTACTTC.

This clonotype was seen many times. The CDR3 nucleotides are TGTGCCAGCAGCCAAGATAATGTGCTGGCTGCCGGGGAGCTGTTTTTT. Translation gives CASSQDNVLAAGELFF. This rearrangement joins TRBV4-2 to TRBJ2-2; D unclear. The V end lost 0 bases, the J end lost 6 bases, and 14 bases lay between the germline ends. Germline assignment: CDR1 LGHNA and CDR2 YNFKEQ. This CDR3 is built from 16 residues.

V usage is TRBV7-9 and J usage is TRBJ1-1; no definite D call. The ends were cut back, 6 bases at V and 1 base at J, with 9 bases in the middle. Germline assignment: CDR1 SEHNR and CDR2 FQNEAQ (reference sequence). The CDR3 length is 13 residues. DNA of the CDR3: TGTGCCAGCAGGCGTCAGACGAACACTGAAGCTTTCTTT. It specifies CASRRQTNTEAFF.

Many counts were recorded for this clonotype. The V and J genes are TRBV4-3 and TRBJ2-7; D is uncertain. Germline V gene sequence: CDR1 LGHNA, CDR2 YSLEER. Trimming took 1 base from V and 0 from J, leaving 10 bases between them. The CDR3 is 15 residues long. The CDR3 DNA reads as TGCGCCAGCAGCCAAGTAAGGGCCAGCTCCTACGAGCAGTACTTC. It is translated as CASSQVRASSYEQYF.

There are many counts of this clonotype. This chain links TRBV20-1 with TRBJ2-1; 12 bases fit TRBD2. This CDR3 has 18 residues. After removal of 0 bases from V and 5 bases from J, the junction contained 11 bases not matched to a gene. Germline V gene lookup returns CDR1 DFQATT and CDR2 SNEGSKA (reference sequence). CDR3 nucleotides: TGCAGTGCTAGAGATCCCCGACTAGCGGGAGATAGAAACAATGAGCAGTTCTTC. Translating gives CSARDPRLAGDRNNEQFF.